The 7 T cell receptor beta chains reported below all come from one sample, sequenced in a study of T cell changes during pregnancy in multiple sclerosis. Measured with immunoSEQ multiplex PCR; TCRdb has only the in-frame clones, and not every one. The repertoire holds about 46,000 clones, with about 94% as singletons. This specimen consisted of CD4+ T cells from peripheral blood mononuclear cells, obtained after pregnancy. Receptors were obtained from a female donor with multiple sclerosis, enrolled in a pregnancy study.

The chain has TRBV5-1 and TRBJ2-2; 11 nucleotides match TRBD2. With V trimmed by 4 bases and J by 5 bases, 4 bases remained unmatched. The germline gives CDR1 SGHRS, CDR2 YFSETQ. There are 15 residues in the CDR3. The DNA for the CDR3 is TGCGCCAGCAGCACAAGGACTAGCGGGACCGGGGAGCTGTTTTTT. The encoded protein is CASSTRTSGTGELFF.

The chain carries TRBV27 and TRBJ2-1; 9 bases are shared with TRBD2. V gave up 6 bases and J gave up 0 bases; unmatched junction bases: 18. CDR1 MNHEY and CDR2 SMNVEV come from the germline V gene (reference sequence). The CDR3 is 20 residues long. The CDR3 region is CASRHTTGTSRTASYNEQFF. In nucleotides, the CDR3 is TGTGCCAGCAGACACACGACAGGGACTAGCCGGACAGCCTCCTACAATGAGCAGTTCTTC.

The CDR3 region is CASTLGRRRQGETQYF. The CDR3 DNA is TGTGCCAGCACCCTAGGGCGGCGTAGGCAGGGCGAGACCCAGTACTTC. The chain joins TRBV28 to TRBJ2-5, with D tentatively TRBD1 (5 bases). Germline CDR1 and CDR2: MDHEN and SYDVKM. The CDR3 sequence is 16 residues long. The ends were cut back, 7 bases at V and 5 bases at J, with 23 bases in the middle.

The chain has TRBV18 and TRBJ1-1, with a possible D match to TRBD1 (5 bases). The CDR3 loop spans 15 amino acids. V shed 4 bases and J shed 2 bases, with 14 bases lying between them. Germline V gives CDR1 KGHSH, CDR2 LQKENI. CDR3 in DNA: TGTGCCAGCTCACGACTTGGAACAGGTAACACTGAAGCTTTCTTT. It is translated as CASSRLGTGNTEAFF. The full variable domain, with the rest looked up from reference TRBV18 and TRBJ1-1, is NAGVMQNPRHLVRRRGQEARLRCSPMKGHSHVYWYRQLPEEGLKFMVYLQKENIIDESGMPKERFSAEFPKEGPSILRIQQVVRGDSAAYFCASSRLGTGNTEAFFGQGTRLTVV.

The rearrangement links TRBV11-2 to TRBJ2-7; no clear D. The germline gives CDR1 SGHAT, CDR2 FQNNGV. This CDR3 comprises 13 residues. The ends were cut back, 5 bases at V and 4 bases at J, with 12 bases in the middle. CDR3: CASSPTGLYEQYF. In DNA, the CDR3 is TGTGCCAGCAGCCCGACTGGATTGTACGAGCAGTACTTC.

The J gene is TRBJ2-2, the V gene TRBV7-2; 9 bases are a match to TRBD2. The germline V gene has CDR1 SGHTA and CDR2 FQGNSA. Germline trimming cut 5 bases from V and 5 bases from J; bases unmatched to any gene: 6. The CDR3 is 15 residues long. In nucleotides, the CDR3 is TGTGCCAGCAGCCGAGCGGGAGGTGGTACCGGGGAGCTGTTTTTT. This translates into CASSRAGGGTGELFF.

The chain recombines TRBV4-1 with TRBJ1-1; 11 bases line up with TRBD1. The V gene end was trimmed by 6 bases and the J gene end by 0 bases; junction bases not matched to a gene: 3. This CDR3 has 15 residues. The germline gives CDR1 MGHRA, CDR2 YSYEKL. The CDR3 DNA follows: TGCGCCAGCAGTGGACAGGGGGCCTTGAACACTGAAGCTTTCTTT. Translation: CASSGQGALNTEAFF.